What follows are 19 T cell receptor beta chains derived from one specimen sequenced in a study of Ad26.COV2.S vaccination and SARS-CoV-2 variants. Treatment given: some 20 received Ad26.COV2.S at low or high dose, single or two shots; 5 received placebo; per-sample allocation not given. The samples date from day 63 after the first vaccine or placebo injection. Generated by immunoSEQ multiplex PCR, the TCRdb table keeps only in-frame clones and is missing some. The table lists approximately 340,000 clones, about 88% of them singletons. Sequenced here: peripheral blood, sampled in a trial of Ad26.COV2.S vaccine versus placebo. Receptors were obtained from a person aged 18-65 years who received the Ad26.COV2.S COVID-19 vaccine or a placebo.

CDR3 in amino acids: CASSSGTGGSYNEQFF. The CDR3 DNA reads as TGTGCCAGCAGCTCAGGGACAGGGGGCTCCTACAATGAGCAGTTCTTC. The gene calls are TRBV11-3 and TRBJ2-1, with 11 bases lining up with TRBD1. The CDR3 sequence is 16 residues long. V shed 4 bases and J 0 bases; nucleotides not matched to a gene: 2. The germline V gene encodes CDR1 SGHNT and CDR2 YENEEA.

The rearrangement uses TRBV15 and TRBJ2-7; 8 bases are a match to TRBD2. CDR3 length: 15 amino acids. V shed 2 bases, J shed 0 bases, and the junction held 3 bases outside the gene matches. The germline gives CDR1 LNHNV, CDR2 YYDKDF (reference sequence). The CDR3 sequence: CATSRTSGGSYEQYF. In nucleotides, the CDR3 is TGTGCCACCAGCAGAACTAGCGGAGGCTCCTACGAGCAGTACTTC.

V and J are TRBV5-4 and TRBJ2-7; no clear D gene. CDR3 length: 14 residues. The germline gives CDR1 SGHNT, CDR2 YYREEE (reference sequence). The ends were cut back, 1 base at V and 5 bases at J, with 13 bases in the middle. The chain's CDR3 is CASSLSSLGNEQYF. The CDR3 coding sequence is TGTGCCAGCAGCTTGTCGAGTCTCGGAAACGAGCAGTACTTC.

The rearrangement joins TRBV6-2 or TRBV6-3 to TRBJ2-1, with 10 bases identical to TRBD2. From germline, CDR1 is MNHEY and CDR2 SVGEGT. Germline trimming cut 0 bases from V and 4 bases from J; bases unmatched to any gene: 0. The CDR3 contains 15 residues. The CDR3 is CASSYSLAGYNEQFF. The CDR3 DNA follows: TGTGCCAGCAGTTACTCACTAGCGGGGTACAATGAGCAGTTCTTC.

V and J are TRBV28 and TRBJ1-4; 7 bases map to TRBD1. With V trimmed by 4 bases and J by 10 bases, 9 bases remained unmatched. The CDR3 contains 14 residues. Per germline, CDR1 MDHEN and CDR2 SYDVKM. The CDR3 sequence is CASSSGGAAGKLFF. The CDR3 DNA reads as TGTGCCAGCAGTTCAGGGGGGGCGGCGGGAAAACTGTTTTTT.

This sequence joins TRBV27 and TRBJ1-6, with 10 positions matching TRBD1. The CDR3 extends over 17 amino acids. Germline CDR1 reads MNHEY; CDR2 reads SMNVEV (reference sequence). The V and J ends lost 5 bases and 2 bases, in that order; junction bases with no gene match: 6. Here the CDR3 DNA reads TGTGCCAGCAGTAACCCGGACAGGGGGGCCTATAATTCACCCCTCCACTTT. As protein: CASSNPDRGAYNSPLHF.

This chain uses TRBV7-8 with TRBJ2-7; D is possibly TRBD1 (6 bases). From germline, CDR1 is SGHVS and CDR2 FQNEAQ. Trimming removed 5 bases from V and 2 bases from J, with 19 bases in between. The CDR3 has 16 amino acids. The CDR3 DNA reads TGTGCCAGCAGCCCGCGAGGGGCAGGGGCCACCTACGAGCAGTACTTC. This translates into CASSPRGAGATYEQYF.

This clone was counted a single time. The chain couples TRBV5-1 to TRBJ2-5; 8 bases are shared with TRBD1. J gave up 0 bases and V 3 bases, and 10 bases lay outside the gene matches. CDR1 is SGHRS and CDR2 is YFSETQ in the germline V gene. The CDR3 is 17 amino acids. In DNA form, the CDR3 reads TGCGCCAGCAGCTGGGGGGCAGGGGGCCTGTACCAAGAGACCCAGTACTTC. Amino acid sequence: CASSWGAGGLYQETQYF.

The CDR3 sequence is CASSSLGSGRLYEQFF. CDR3 in DNA: TGTGCCAGCAGTTCTCTTGGTAGCGGGAGGTTGTATGAGCAGTTCTTC. The rearrangement links TRBV28 to TRBJ2-1; 10 nucleotides agree with TRBD2. Germline V gene lookup returns CDR1 MDHEN and CDR2 SYDVKM. V lost 4 bases to trimming and J lost 8 bases; unmatched junction nucleotides: 11. This CDR3 comprises 16 residues.

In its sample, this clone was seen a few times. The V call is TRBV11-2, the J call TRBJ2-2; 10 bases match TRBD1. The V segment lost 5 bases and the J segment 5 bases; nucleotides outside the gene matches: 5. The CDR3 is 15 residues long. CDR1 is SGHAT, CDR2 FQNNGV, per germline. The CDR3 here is CASSPGTGVTGELFF. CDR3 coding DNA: TGTGCCAGCAGCCCCGGGACAGGGGTGACCGGGGAGCTGTTTTTT. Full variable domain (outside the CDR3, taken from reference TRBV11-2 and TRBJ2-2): EAGVAQSPRYKIIEKRQSVAFWCNPISGHATLYWYQQILGQGPKLLIQFQNNGVVDDSQLPKDRFSAERLKGVDSTLKIQPAKLEDSAVYLCASSPGTGVTGELFFGEGSRLTVL.

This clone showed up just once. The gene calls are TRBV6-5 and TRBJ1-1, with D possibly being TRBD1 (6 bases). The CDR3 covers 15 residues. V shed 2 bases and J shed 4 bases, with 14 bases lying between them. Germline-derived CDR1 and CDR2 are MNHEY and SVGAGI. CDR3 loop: CASSYIQGGGTEAFF. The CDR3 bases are TGTGCCAGCAGTTACATTCAAGGAGGGGGCACTGAAGCTTTCTTT.

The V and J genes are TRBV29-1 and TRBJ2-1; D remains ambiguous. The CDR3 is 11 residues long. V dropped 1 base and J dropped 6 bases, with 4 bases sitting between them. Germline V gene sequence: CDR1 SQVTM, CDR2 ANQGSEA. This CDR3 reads CSVEGVNEQFF. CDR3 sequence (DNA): TGCAGCGTTGAAGGTGTCAATGAGCAGTTCTTC.

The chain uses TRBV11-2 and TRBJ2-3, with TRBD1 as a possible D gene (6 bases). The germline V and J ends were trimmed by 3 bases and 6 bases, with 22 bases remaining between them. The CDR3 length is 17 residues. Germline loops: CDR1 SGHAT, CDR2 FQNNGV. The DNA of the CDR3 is TGTGCCAGCAGCTTGAGGGTGGACAGTCGAGGGGTGGATACGCAGTATTTT. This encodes CASSLRVDSRGVDTQYF.

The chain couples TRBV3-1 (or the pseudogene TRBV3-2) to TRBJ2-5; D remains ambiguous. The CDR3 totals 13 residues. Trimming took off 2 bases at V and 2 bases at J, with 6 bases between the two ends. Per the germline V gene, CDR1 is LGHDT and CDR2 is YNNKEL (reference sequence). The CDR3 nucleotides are TGTGCCAGCAGCCAAAACCGTCAAGAGACCCAGTACTTC. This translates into CASSQNRQETQYF.

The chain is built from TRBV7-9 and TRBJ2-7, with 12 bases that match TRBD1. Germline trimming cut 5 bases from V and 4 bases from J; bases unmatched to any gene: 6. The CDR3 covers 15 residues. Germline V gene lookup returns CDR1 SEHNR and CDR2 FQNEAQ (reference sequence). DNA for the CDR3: TGTGCCAGCAGCCGGGGGACAGGGGGCCGGTACGAGCAGTACTTC. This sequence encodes CASSRGTGGRYEQYF. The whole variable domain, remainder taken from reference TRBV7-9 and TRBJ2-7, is DTGVSQNPRHKITKRGQNVTFRCDPISEHNRLYWYRQTLGQGPEFLTYFQNEAQLEKSRLLSDRFSAERPKGSFSTLEIQRTEQGDSAMYLCASSRGTGGRYEQYFGPGTRLTVT.

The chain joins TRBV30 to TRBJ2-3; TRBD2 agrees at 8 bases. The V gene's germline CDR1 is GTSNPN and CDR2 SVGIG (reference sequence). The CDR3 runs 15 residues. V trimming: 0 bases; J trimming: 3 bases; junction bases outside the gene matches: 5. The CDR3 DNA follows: TGTGCCTGGAGTGTTGGCGGGGGGAGGACAGATACGCAGTATTTT. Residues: CAWSVGGGRTDTQYF.

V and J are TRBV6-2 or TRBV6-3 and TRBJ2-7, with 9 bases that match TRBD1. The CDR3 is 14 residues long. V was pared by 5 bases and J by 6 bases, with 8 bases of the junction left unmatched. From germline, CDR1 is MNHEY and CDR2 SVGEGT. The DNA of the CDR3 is TGTGCCAGCAGTGGACGGGACAGGGACGGCGAGCAGTACTTC. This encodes CASSGRDRDGEQYF.

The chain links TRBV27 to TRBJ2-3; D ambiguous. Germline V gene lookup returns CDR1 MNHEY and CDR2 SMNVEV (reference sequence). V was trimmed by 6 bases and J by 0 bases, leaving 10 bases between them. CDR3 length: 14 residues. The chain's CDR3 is CASSPKPSTDTQYF. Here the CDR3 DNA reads TGTGCCAGCAGCCCGAAACCGAGCACAGATACGCAGTATTTT.

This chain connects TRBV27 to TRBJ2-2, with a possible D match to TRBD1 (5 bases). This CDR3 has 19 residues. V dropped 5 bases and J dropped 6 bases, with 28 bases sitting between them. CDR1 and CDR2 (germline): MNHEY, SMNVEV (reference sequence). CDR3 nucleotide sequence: TGTGCCAGCAGTAGAGCCGCTTCAATCGGACACCGGTCCCCCGGGGAGCTGTTTTTT. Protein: CASSRAASIGHRSPGELFF.